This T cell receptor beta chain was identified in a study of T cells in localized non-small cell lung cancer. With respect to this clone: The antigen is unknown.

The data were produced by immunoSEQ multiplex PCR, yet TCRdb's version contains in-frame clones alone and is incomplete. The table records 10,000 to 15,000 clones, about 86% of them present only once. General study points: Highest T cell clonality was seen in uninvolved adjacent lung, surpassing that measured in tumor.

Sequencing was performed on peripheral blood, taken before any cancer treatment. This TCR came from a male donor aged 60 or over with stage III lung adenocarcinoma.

The chain's CDR3 is CASGAGAEQFF. The CDR3 DNA sequence: TGCGCCAGCGGTGCCGGAGCGGAGCAGTTCTTC. J is TRBJ2-1 and V is TRBV5-1; D is uncertain. The CDR3 sequence is 11 residues long. Germline V gene data show CDR1 as SGHRS and CDR2 as YFSETQ. The V and J ends lost 7 bases and 10 bases respectively, with 12 bases between them.